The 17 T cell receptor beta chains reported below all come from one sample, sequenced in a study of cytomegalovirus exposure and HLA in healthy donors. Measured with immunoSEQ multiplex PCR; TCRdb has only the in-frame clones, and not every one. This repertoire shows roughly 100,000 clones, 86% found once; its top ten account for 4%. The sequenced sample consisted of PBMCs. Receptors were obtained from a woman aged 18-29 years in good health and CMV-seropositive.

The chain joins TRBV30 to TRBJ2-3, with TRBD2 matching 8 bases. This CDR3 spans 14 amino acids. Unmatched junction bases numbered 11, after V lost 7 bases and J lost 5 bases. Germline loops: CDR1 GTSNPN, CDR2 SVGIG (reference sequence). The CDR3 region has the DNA TGTGCCTCCCGCCCCCGGGAGGGCCGAGATACGCAGTATTTT. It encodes CASRPREGRDTQYF.

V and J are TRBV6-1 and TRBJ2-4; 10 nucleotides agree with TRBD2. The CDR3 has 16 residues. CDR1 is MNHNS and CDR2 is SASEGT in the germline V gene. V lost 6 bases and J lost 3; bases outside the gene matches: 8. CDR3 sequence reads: CASRESGGAGKNIQYF. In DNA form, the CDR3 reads TGTGCCAGCAGAGAAAGCGGGGGGGCAGGCAAAAACATTCAGTACTTC.

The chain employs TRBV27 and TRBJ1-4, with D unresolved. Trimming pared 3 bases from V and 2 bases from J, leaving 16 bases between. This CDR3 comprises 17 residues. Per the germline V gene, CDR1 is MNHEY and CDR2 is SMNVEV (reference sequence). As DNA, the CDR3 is TGTGCCAGCAGTTTTGGTGGCCCTTTGGTTACTAATGAAAAACTGTTTTTT. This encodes CASSFGGPLVTNEKLFF.

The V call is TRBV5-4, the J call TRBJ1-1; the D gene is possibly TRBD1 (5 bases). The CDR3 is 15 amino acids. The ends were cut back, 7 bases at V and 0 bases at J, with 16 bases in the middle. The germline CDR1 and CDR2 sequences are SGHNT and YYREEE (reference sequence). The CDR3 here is CASVPQGGVNTEAFF. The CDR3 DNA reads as TGTGCCAGCGTCCCTCAGGGAGGCGTGAACACTGAAGCTTTCTTT.

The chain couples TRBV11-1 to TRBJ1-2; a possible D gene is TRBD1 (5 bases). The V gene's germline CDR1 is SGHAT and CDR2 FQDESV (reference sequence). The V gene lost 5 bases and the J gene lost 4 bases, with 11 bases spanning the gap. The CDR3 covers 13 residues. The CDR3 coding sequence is TGTGCCAGCAGCCTCGACAGTTTCTATGGCTACACCTTC. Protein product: CASSLDSFYGYTF.

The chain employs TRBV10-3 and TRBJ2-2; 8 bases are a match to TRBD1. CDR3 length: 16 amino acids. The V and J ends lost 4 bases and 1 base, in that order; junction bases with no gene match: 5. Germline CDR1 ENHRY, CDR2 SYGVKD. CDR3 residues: CAISGQTGENTGELFF. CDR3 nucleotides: TGTGCCATCAGTGGCCAGACAGGGGAGAACACCGGGGAGCTGTTTTTT.

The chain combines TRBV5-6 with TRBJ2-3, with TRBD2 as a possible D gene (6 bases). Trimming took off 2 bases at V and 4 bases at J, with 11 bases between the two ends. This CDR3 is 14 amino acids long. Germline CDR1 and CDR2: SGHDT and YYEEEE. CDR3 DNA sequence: TGTGCCAGCAGCTTATCGGGGGTATCAGATACGCAGTATTTT. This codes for CASSLSGVSDTQYF.

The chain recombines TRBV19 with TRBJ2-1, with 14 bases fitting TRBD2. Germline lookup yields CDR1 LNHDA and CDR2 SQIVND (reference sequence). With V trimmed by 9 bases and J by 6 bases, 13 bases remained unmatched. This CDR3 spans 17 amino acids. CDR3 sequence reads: CASRVRGTSGSVNEQFF. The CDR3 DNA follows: TGTGCCAGCAGAGTACGTGGGACTAGCGGGAGTGTCAATGAGCAGTTCTTC.

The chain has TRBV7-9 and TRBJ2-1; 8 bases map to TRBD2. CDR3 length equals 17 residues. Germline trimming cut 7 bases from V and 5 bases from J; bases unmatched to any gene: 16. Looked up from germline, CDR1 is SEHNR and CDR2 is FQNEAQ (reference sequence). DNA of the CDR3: TGTGCCAGCATCCGTCGGGTGCTTAGCGGGATGAACAATGAGCAGTTCTTC. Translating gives CASIRRVLSGMNNEQFF.

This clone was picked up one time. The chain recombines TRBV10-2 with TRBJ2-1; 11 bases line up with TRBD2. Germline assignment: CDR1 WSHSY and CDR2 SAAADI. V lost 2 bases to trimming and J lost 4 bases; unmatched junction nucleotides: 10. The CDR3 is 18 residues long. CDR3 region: CASSEARAGTSGYNEQFF. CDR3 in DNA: TGCGCCAGCAGTGAGGCCCGCGCCGGGACTAGCGGATACAATGAGCAGTTCTTC.

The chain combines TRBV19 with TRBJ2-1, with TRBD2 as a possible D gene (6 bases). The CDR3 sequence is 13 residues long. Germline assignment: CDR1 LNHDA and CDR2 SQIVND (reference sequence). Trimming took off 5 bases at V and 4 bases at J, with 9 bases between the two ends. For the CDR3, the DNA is TGTGCCAGTAGTGTTAGCGGATACAATGAGCAGTTCTTC. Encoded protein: CASSVSGYNEQFF.

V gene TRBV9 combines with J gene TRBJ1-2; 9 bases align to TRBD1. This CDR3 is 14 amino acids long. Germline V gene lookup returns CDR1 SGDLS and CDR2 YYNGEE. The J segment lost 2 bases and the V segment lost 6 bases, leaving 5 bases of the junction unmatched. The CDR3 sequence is CASTKGQGNYGYTF. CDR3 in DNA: TGTGCCAGCACCAAGGGACAGGGCAACTATGGCTACACCTTC. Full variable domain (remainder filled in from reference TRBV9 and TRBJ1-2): DSGVTQTPKHLITATGQRVTLRCSPRSGDLSVYWYQQSLDQGLQFLIQYYNGEERAKGNILERFSAQQFPDLHSELNLSSLELGDSALYFCASTKGQGNYGYTFGSGTRLTVV.

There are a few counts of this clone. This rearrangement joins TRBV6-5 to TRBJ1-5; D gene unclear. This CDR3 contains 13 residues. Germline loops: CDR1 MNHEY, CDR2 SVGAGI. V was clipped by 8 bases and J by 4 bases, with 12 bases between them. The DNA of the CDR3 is TGTGCCAGCTCGGGTCAGCAGAATCAGCCCCAGCATTTT. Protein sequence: CASSGQQNQPQHF.

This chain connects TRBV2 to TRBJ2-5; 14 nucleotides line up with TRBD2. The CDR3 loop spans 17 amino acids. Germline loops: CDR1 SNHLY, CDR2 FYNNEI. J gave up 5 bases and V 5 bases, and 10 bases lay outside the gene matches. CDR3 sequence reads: CASSPPGLAGAQETQYF. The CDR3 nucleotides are TGTGCCAGCAGTCCACCGGGACTAGCGGGGGCCCAGGAGACCCAGTACTTC.

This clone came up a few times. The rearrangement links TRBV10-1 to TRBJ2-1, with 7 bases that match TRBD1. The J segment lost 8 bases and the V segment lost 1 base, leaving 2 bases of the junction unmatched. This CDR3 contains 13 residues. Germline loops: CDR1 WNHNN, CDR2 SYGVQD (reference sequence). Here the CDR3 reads CASSELQGYEQFF. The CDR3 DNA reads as TGCGCCAGCAGTGAGTTACAGGGGTATGAGCAGTTCTTC.

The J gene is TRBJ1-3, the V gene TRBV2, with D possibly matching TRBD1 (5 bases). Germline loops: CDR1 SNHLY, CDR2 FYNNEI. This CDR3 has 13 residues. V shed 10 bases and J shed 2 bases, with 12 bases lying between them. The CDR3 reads CATLGPTGNTIYF. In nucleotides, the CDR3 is TGTGCCACCCTGGGGCCTACTGGAAACACCATATATTTT.

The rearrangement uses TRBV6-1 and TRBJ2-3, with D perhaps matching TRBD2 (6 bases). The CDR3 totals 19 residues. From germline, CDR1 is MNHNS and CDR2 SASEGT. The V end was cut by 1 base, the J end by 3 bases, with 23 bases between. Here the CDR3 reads CASSEVGGTWSFWTDTQYF. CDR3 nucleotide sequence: TGTGCCAGCAGTGAAGTAGGCGGGACCTGGTCTTTTTGGACAGATACGCAGTATTTT.